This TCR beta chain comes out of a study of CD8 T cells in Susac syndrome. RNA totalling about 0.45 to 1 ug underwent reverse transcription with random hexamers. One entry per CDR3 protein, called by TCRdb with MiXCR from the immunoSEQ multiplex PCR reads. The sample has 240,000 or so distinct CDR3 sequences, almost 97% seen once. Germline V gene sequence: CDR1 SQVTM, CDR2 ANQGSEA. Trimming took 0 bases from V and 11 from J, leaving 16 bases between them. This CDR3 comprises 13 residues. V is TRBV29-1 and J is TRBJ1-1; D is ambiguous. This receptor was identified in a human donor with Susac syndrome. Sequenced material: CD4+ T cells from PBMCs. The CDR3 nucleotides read TGCAGCGTTGAAGACACGTCCGGGCAATCCGCTTTCTTT. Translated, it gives CSVEDTSGQSAFF.